The 20 T cell receptor beta chains given below trace back to one sample, sequenced in a study of identical twins. TCRdb used MiXCR to reprocess the 5' RACE reads, holding one entry per CDR3 protein. Of hundreds of thousands of distinct CDR3 sequences listed, around a sixth are singletons. This sample was shared with a second study, whose subject was T cells expressing NK-cell markers.

The sequenced sample consisted of PBMCs. These receptors originate from a woman aged 18-35 years in good health.

This clonotype was seen more than once but under ten times. The rearrangement joins TRBV20-1 to TRBJ2-5, with 10 nucleotides matching TRBD2. The CDR3 contains 14 residues. CDR1 is DFQATT, CDR2 SNEGSKA, per germline (reference sequence). V shed 4 bases, J shed 7 bases, and the junction held 9 bases outside the gene matches. The CDR3 loop reads CSATTSGTVGTQYF. CDR3 DNA sequence: TGCAGTGCTACTACTAGCGGGACAGTCGGGACCCAGTACTTC.

This clonotype was observed a few times. The chain uses TRBV5-1 and TRBJ1-1; TRBD1 might be the D (5 bases). The CDR3 consists of 13 residues. Germline V lookup: CDR1 SGHRS, CDR2 YFSETQ. The V end lost 6 bases, the J end lost 0 bases, and 9 bases lay between the germline ends. CDR3 bases: TGCGCCAGCACCCAGGGTATGAACACTGAAGCTTTCTTT. Its protein is CASTQGMNTEAFF.

The chain couples TRBV12-3 or TRBV12-4 to TRBJ1-2; TRBD1 matches 11 bases. Trimming took 3 bases from V and 7 from J; bases not matched to a gene: 10. This CDR3 has 16 amino acids. The CDR3, as DNA: TGTGCCAGCAGTTTCGGCGCGGACAGGGGGCGGCCTGGCTACACCTTC. Translation gives CASSFGADRGRPGYTF.

The rearrangement links TRBV3-1 to TRBJ2-1, with TRBD1 identical over 9 bases. The trim removed 5 bases at V and 7 bases at J, leaving 12 bases unmatched. The CDR3 runs to 16 residues. Germline-derived CDR1 and CDR2 are LGHDT and YNNKEL (reference sequence). DNA for the CDR3: TGTGCCAGCAGCACCCTACAGGGGGCAGTGACTAATGAGCAGTTCTTC. Residues: CASSTLQGAVTNEQFF.

In this sample, this clonotype turned up many times. This chain uses TRBV5-6 with TRBJ2-7; D is unresolved. This CDR3 comprises 11 residues. The ends were cut back, 3 bases at V and 3 bases at J, with 4 bases in the middle. CDR1 is SGHDT and CDR2 is YYEEEE in the germline V gene. The chain's CDR3 is CASSSIYEQYF. The CDR3 nucleotides are TGTGCCAGCAGCTCGATCTACGAGCAGTACTTC.

The chain carries TRBV6-5 and TRBJ1-5; no firm D call. Germline-derived CDR1 and CDR2 are MNHEY and SVGAGI. This CDR3 spans 16 amino acids. V was shortened by 4 bases and J by 3 bases, with 16 bases between the two germline ends. This chain's CDR3 is CASSFHLPGANQPQHF. In nucleotides, the CDR3 is TGTGCCAGCAGTTTCCACCTGCCGGGAGCCAATCAGCCCCAGCATTTT.

There are a few counts of this clonotype. This chain connects TRBV3-1 to TRBJ2-1; weak D call: TRBD2 (7 bases). V lost 0 bases and J 9 bases, leaving 18 bases between the germline ends. The germline V gene has CDR1 LGHDT and CDR2 YNNKEL (reference sequence). The CDR3 is 16 residues long. The CDR3 DNA reads as TGTGCCAGCAGCCAAGAGGGGGGGGGCCCCGCGGGTGAGCAGTTCTTC. It specifies CASSQEGGGPAGEQFF.

This clonotype was picked up a small number of times. The chain combines TRBV5-1 with TRBJ1-1, with a possible D match to TRBD1 (5 bases). The V and J ends lost 4 bases and 0 bases respectively, with 16 bases between them. The CDR3 runs to 16 residues. The germline gives CDR1 SGHRS, CDR2 YFSETQ. This CDR3 is CASSPGVVRMNTEAFF. The CDR3 DNA is TGCGCCAGCAGCCCGGGGGTTGTCAGGATGAACACTGAAGCTTTCTTT.

This rearrangement joins TRBV6-1 to TRBJ2-2, with 10 positions matching TRBD1. The CDR3 runs 13 residues. Germline V gene lookup returns CDR1 MNHNS and CDR2 SASEGT. Losses at the gene ends were 6 bases for V and 7 bases for J; bases not matched to a gene: 2. Written as DNA, the CDR3 is TGTGCCAGCAGGACAGGGGGCAACGGGGAGCTGTTTTTT. This gives the protein CASRTGGNGELFF.

This rearrangement joins TRBV5-1 to TRBJ2-4; D is ambiguous. Germline V lookup: CDR1 SGHRS, CDR2 YFSETQ. The CDR3 spans 14 residues. Trimming pared 1 base from V and 5 bases from J, leaving 10 bases between. CDR3 in DNA: TGCGCCAGCAGCTTGCGAGGCCAAGAAAACATTCAGTACTTC. Amino acid sequence: CASSLRGQENIQYF.

The gene calls are TRBV7-2 and TRBJ1-3, with TRBD1 matching 8 bases. The CDR3 spans 15 residues. The V gene end was trimmed by 4 bases and the J gene end by 3 bases; junction bases not matched to a gene: 5. CDR1 and CDR2 from the germline V gene are SGHTA and FQGNSA. CDR3 sequence (DNA): TGTGCCAGCAGCTCCATGACAGGGGTTGGAAACACCATATATTTT. The encoded protein is CASSSMTGVGNTIYF.

This clonotype showed up just a few times. The chain carries TRBV12-3 or TRBV12-4 and TRBJ2-3, with D maybe TRBD2 (7 bases). This CDR3 region has 18 residues. V lost 6 bases, J lost 5 bases, and 27 bases lay in between. CDR3 nucleotide sequence: TGTGCCAGCAGCAAAAGGTTGAGGGGGAGGGCCCCGGGAGATACGCAGTATTTT. Translating gives CASSKRLRGRAPGDTQYF.

This clonotype was seen only a few times. The chain has TRBV29-1 and TRBJ1-1, with a possible D match to TRBD1 (6 bases). Germline lookup yields CDR1 SQVTM and CDR2 ANQGSEA. Trimming removed 6 bases from V and 7 bases from J, with 18 bases in between. The CDR3 has 13 residues. This CDR3 is CSVFFTGLGEAFF. CDR3 DNA sequence: TGCAGCGTCTTCTTCACAGGGCTGGGTGAAGCTTTCTTT.

This clonotype has more than one count but fewer than ten. This chain links TRBV27 with TRBJ2-7, with a tentative D call TRBD2 (6 bases). V lost 1 base, J lost 4 bases, and 17 bases lay in between. This CDR3 contains 16 residues. CDR1 is MNHEY, CDR2 SMNVEV, per germline (reference sequence). The DNA of the CDR3 is TGTGCCAGCAGTTTATTGGGCGGGACGGGAAATTACGAGCAGTACTTC. It yields the protein CASSLLGGTGNYEQYF.

This sequence joins TRBV5-1 and TRBJ2-5; D gene ambiguous. With 5 bases removed from V and 1 base from J, the gap between germline ends came to 18 bases. The CDR3 runs 16 residues. CDR1 is SGHRS and CDR2 is YFSETQ in the germline V gene. CDR3 sequence reads: CASRHSPTGFQETQYF. The CDR3 region has the DNA TGCGCCAGCAGACACTCTCCCACGGGTTTCCAAGAGACCCAGTACTTC.

The CDR3 coding sequence is TGCGCCAGCAGCAATACGGCCAGACAAGAGACCCAGTACTTC. This gives the protein CASSNTARQETQYF. The chain uses TRBV5-1 and TRBJ2-5; no clear D. Germline CDR1 and CDR2: SGHRS and YFSETQ. This CDR3 has 14 residues. Trimming cost V 4 bases and J 2 bases, with 12 bases left between them.

DNA of the CDR3: TGCAGTGCTTCCCTAACTAGCGGATATTACAATGAGCAGTTCTTC. Translation gives CSASLTSGYYNEQFF. This chain joins TRBV20-1 and TRBJ2-1; 8 bases fit TRBD2. The CDR3 loop spans 15 amino acids. Germline V lookup: CDR1 DFQATT, CDR2 SNEGSKA (reference sequence). J lost 4 bases, V lost 5 bases, and 10 bases had no gene match.

V gene TRBV20-1 combines with J gene TRBJ2-3; D remains unclear. The CDR3 has 10 residues. Germline V gene sequence: CDR1 DFQATT, CDR2 SNEGSKA (reference sequence). Deletions cut 4 bases from V and 7 bases from J, with 6 bases between. CDR3 nucleotide sequence: TGCAGTGCTAATAAAAATACGCAGTATTTT. Translation: CSANKNTQYF.

This clonotype was observed a few times. The rearrangement joins TRBV29-1 to TRBJ2-2, with D hard to call. Trimming took 4 bases from V and 3 from J, leaving 9 bases between them. CDR3 size: 13 residues. Germline V gives CDR1 SQVTM, CDR2 ANQGSEA. The CDR3 spells CSVAPHYTGELFF. The CDR3 DNA sequence: TGCAGCGTTGCCCCACACTACACCGGGGAGCTGTTTTTT.

The chain has TRBV5-1 and TRBJ2-7; D is unresolved. Per the germline V gene, CDR1 is SGHRS and CDR2 is YFSETQ. This CDR3 comprises 13 residues. Trimming took 1 base from V and 4 from J, leaving 9 bases between them. Here the CDR3 DNA reads TGCGCCAGCAGCTTGATGCATGGATACGAGCAGTACTTC. It yields the protein CASSLMHGYEQYF.